This T cell receptor (beta chain) was recorded in a study of T-cell memory formation after mild COVID-19 (TCRdb year 2021). For the study in its entirety: TCR sequence clusters from the two donors were largely donor specific. In a couple of donors, T-cell clones that expanded and contracted after mild COVID-19 were tracked by sequencing TCRalpha and TCRbeta repertoires over time. Two young, previously healthy adult volunteers made up the cohort, one male and one female. Results the study describes overall, beyond this receptor: Some responding clones were found in pre-infection memory, which suggests that pre-existing cross-reactive memory T cells took part in the SARS-CoV-2 response. SARS-CoV-2 specificity was not confirmed for the second-wave clones peaking on day 37. Contracting CD4+ clones were found mainly in CM and EM memory subsets, while CD8+ clones were enriched in EMRA. Balanced CD4/CD8 phenotypes were observed for clones contracting from day 15 to 85, whereas a bias towards CD4+ was observed for a second wave of clones expanding from day 15 to 37. Only a couple of mild cases were covered in the study, and larger cohorts including severe cases with pre-infection samples were considered necessary.

PBMCs were isolated by Ficoll-Paque density gradient centrifugation. At the junction V is shortened by 3 bases and J by 6 bases, with 9 bases in between. From the cysteine up to the phenylalanine, the CDR3 has a length of 14 residues. Kept here is only the CDR3 DNA, which spans 42 bases and is read in frame from base 1. Sequencing was performed on an Illumina NovaSeq 6000. TCRalpha and TCRbeta cDNA libraries were built by 5'RACE with constant-segment primers, adding sample barcodes and unique molecular identifiers. RNA was extracted from every sample with Trizol reagent. Library amplification was performed in two PCR steps, and a second sample barcode and Illumina TruSeq adapters were introduced in the second step. The libraries were sequenced on an Illumina NovaSeq using 2 x 150 bp paired-end reads. In the source study's methods: The reads were demultiplexed and collapsed into UMI-guided consensus sequences using migec v1.2.7. Using mixcr v2.1.11, UMI consensuses were aligned to TRA and TRB V and J templates and then assembled into clonotypes. A clonotype was counted as expanded or contracted only if both edgeR and NoisET called the change significant, with noise models trained on biological replicates. edgeR calls used a false discovery rate-adjusted p below 0.01 and a log2 fold-change threshold of 1. As an exploratory analysis of dynamics, PCA with hierarchical clustering was applied to max-normalized trajectories of the 1000 most abundant clonotypes. Separately sequenced CD4+ and CD8+ repertoires were used to assign a CD4 or CD8 phenotype to each responding clone. Using fastp trimming at Q25 and MiXCR clonotype assembly, TCRdb reanalyzed the public sequencing data and kept in-frame beta chains. Each entry merges the rows of one CDR3 protein and shows their most common DNA and genes. What appears here as the V and J calls and clone size reflects TCRdb's work, not the paper's. For this sample there are 49,000 or so distinct CDR3 sequences; about 7.3% appear just once. Clones ranked in the top ten supply 1.4% of the sample.

This clonotype was counted at least ten times. This clone's antigen is unknown. Base qualities are not provided; no much larger clone lies one nucleotide away. The sample was PBMCs or a T cell subset sorted from them (not recorded which). This receptor was obtained from a man aged 18 to 29 who had mild COVID-19 (a few samples of this study predate the infection). The sample titles of this study are shuffled in the database, so cell type and time point are left out; the donor was told from shared clones. The sequence joins TRBV12-3 or TRBV12-4 to TRBJ1-6; too little of a D gene remains to name it. The sequenced DNA: TGTGCCAGCAGTTTGTTCAGGCGTAATTCACCCCTCCACTTT. This gives the protein CASSLFRRNSPLHF.